The text below deals with one T cell receptor beta chain. What it binds is not known. These data are taken from a study of PD-1 blockade in classical Hodgkin lymphoma. Time point: cycle 4 day 1 (C4D1), after 6 weeks of nivolumab. Each and every patient relapsed after autologous stem cell transplantation, and patients got differing brentuximab vedotin exposure. V was shortened by 4 bases and J by 4 bases, with 16 bases between the two germline ends. The CDR3 has 16 amino acids. Germline-derived CDR1 and CDR2 are MNHNY and SVGAGI (reference sequence). Notes on the study in general: By C4D1 there was a significant rise in CD4+ TCR diversity but not in CD8+ TCR diversity. Differences between repertoires have undefined causes, possibly disease activity or prior therapy. Newly diagnosed patients had baseline TCR diversity that was reportedly lower than that of healthy donors.

Sequencing used immunoSEQ multiplex PCR; TCRdb keeps in-frame clones, though not all of them. The sample has about 44,000 clones; around three fifths are singletons. The receptor was derived from a human donor with classical Hodgkin lymphoma. This sample comprised peripheral blood mononuclear cells (PBMCs), obtained before the fourth cycle of nivolumab. V and J are TRBV6-6 and TRBJ1-4, with TRBD1 as a possible D gene (6 bases). CDR3 bases: TGTGCCAGCAGTTCGACCACAGGGTTGGTTAATGAAAAACTGTTTTTT. Amino acids: CASSSTTGLVNEKLFF.